This paragraph reports one T cell receptor beta chain. Its antigen is not identified. CDR1 and CDR2 from the germline V gene are LGHNA and YNFKEQ. The CDR3 sequence is 14 residues long. The ends were cut back, 0 bases at V and 2 bases at J, with 7 bases in the middle. This entry belongs to a study of T cells after yellow fever vaccination. For the study at large: SMART-Seq v4 Ultra Low Input handled preparation of low-cell-number fractions.

TCRdb re-analysed the 5' RACE reads in MiXCR, keeping a single row per CDR3 protein. The repertoire includes approximately 300,000 distinct CDR3 sequences, roughly 9.4% of them detected once, and roughly 18% sits in the top ten. Regarding the study as a whole: Contaminants from the bulk population, in the form of abundant clonotypes, could be found in FACS-sorted repertoires. Detected again after the booster were most primary-vaccination clones, at 96% CD4 and 70% to 90% CD8.

This receptor was identified in a man in his late teens or twenties who received the YFV17D yellow fever vaccine. The chain links TRBV4-2 to TRBJ2-5; no clear D gene. The specimen comprised PBMCs, sampled on the day of the first yellow fever vaccination. The CDR3 DNA reads as TGTGCCAGCAGCCAAGATGGCAGACAAGAGACCCAGTACTTC. Translation: CASSQDGRQETQYF.